A single sample is the source of the 29 T cell receptor beta chains below, sequenced in a study of cytomegalovirus exposure and HLA in healthy donors (dated by TCRdb to the late 2010s). The library was made by the immunoSEQ multiplex PCR assay. For the multiplex PCR, a mixture combining 60 forward primers for TCR Vbeta segments and 13 reverse primers for TCR Jbeta segments was used. TCRdb holds this immuneACCESS table with in-frame rearrangements only. Some clones are missing; in checked studies, unresolved V genes explain under half, and the rest has no known cause. The sample data list 60,000 or so clones, and 77% of these were observed just once. 3% to 4% of the sample comes from the top ten. The sequenced sample consisted of PBMCs. All receptors derive from a woman between 40 and 50 years old in good health and CMV-seropositive.

This clone appeared a few times. This sequence joins TRBV5-6 and TRBJ1-2; 11 bases align to TRBD1. CDR3 length: 14 amino acids. The V gene's germline CDR1 is SGHDT and CDR2 YYEEEE. Unmatched junction bases numbered 9, after V lost 7 bases and J lost 7 bases. The CDR3 sequence: CASGQDRGRIGYTF. CDR3 coding DNA: TGTGCCAGCGGCCAGGACAGGGGGCGAATTGGCTACACCTTC. The variable domain in full, completed from reference TRBV5-6 and TRBJ1-2, reads DAGVTQSPTHLIKTRGQQVTLRCSPKSGHDTVSWYQQALGQGPQFIFQYYEEEERQRGNFPDRFSGHQFPNYSSELNVNALLLGDSALYLCASGQDRGRIGYTFGSGTRLTVV.

There are a few counts of this clone. The chain couples TRBV5-6 to TRBJ2-1; tentative D call: TRBD1 (5 bases). Germline V gives CDR1 SGHDT, CDR2 YYEEEE. The CDR3 is 15 residues long. Trimming shortened V by 4 bases and J by 5 bases, and 16 bases separated the two germline ends. CDR3 bases: TGTGCCAGCAGCATCAAACCCAGGGCCCACAATGAGCAGTTCTTC. Amino acids: CASSIKPRAHNEQFF. The whole variable domain, remainder taken from reference TRBV5-6 and TRBJ2-1, is DAGVTQSPTHLIKTRGQQVTLRCSPKSGHDTVSWYQQALGQGPQFIFQYYEEEERQRGNFPDRFSGHQFPNYSSELNVNALLLGDSALYLCASSIKPRAHNEQFFGPGTRLTVL.

V usage is TRBV29-1 and J usage is TRBJ2-3, with a tentative D call TRBD1 (6 bases). V was shortened by 7 bases and J by 5 bases, with 10 bases between the two germline ends. This CDR3 spans 11 amino acids. Germline-derived CDR1 and CDR2 are SQVTM and ANQGSEA. CDR3 coding DNA: TGCAGCGGCAAAGGGGGAGATACGCAGTATTTT. Translation: CSGKGGDTQYF.

The chain is built from TRBV4-2 and TRBJ2-3; no firm D call. Germline V gives CDR1 LGHNA, CDR2 YNFKEQ. V was pared by 0 bases and J by 6 bases, with 16 bases between. The CDR3 extends over 16 amino acids. The CDR3 region has the DNA TGTGCCAGCAGCCAAGAAGGAGCCGGGTCGAGGGATACGCAGTATTTT. It yields the protein CASSQEGAGSRDTQYF.

The rearrangement joins TRBV11-2 to TRBJ2-3; D is ambiguous. CDR3 size: 12 residues. Germline V lookup: CDR1 SGHAT, CDR2 FQNNGV. The V end was cut by 2 bases, the J end by 11 bases, with 11 bases between. The CDR3 sequence is CASSLHALVQYF. CDR3 nucleotide sequence: TGTGCCAGCAGCTTACACGCGTTAGTGCAGTATTTT.

The V gene is TRBV6-6, the J gene TRBJ1-4; 9 bases line up with TRBD1. This CDR3 contains 14 residues. V lost 6 bases, J lost 5 bases, and 4 bases stayed unmatched. CDR1 and CDR2 from the germline V gene are MNHNY and SVGAGI (reference sequence). In DNA, the CDR3 is TGTGCCAGCAGGTGGGACAGGGTGAATGAAAAACTGTTTTTT. This codes for CASRWDRVNEKLFF.

The rearrangement joins TRBV25-1 to TRBJ2-3; 11 bases fit TRBD2. V was clipped by 4 bases and J by 0 bases; unmatched bases: 6. The CDR3 loop spans 17 amino acids. CDR1 and CDR2 (germline): MGHDK, SYGVNS. The DNA of the CDR3 is TGTGCCAGCAGTGGTAGCGGGGGGGCGGAAAGCACAGATACGCAGTATTTT. Translated: CASSGSGGAESTDTQYF.

J is TRBJ2-3 and V is TRBV11-1; D may be TRBD2 (7 bases). V was cut by 3 bases and J by 2 bases, with 12 bases left in between. Germline V gene lookup returns CDR1 SGHAT and CDR2 FQDESV (reference sequence). This CDR3 is built from 15 residues. The CDR3 loop reads CASSLGGANTDTQYF. The CDR3 DNA reads as TGTGCCAGCAGCTTGGGGGGGGCCAACACAGATACGCAGTATTTT.

The gene calls are TRBV4-1 and TRBJ1-2; 8 bases agree with TRBD1. This CDR3 is 18 amino acids long. V lost 1 base to trimming and J lost 1 base; unmatched junction nucleotides: 11. CDR1 and CDR2 from the germline V gene are MGHRA and YSYEKL. CDR3 DNA sequence: TGCGCCAGCAGCCAAGGCGGCGGGACAGGACCCAATAACTATGGCTACACCTTC. This sequence encodes CASSQGGGTGPNNYGYTF.

This chain connects TRBV2 to TRBJ2-1; a weak D match, TRBD2 (6 bases). The CDR3 consists of 15 residues. Germline CDR1 is SNHLY and CDR2 is FYNNEI. V lost 4 bases and J lost 8, with 18 bases in between. This CDR3 is CASSVLAGYPDEQFF. CDR3 sequence (DNA): TGTGCCAGCAGTGTACTGGCGGGGTACCCCGATGAGCAGTTCTTC. Looking up the rest from reference TRBV2 and TRBJ2-1 gives the full variable domain: EPEVTQTPSHQVTQMGQEVILRCVPISNHLYFYWYRQILGQKVEFLVSFYNNEISEKSEIFDDQFSVERPDGSNFTLKIRSTKLEDSAMYFCASSVLAGYPDEQFFGPGTRLTVL.

This clone was recorded once. The V gene is TRBV30, the J gene TRBJ2-1; 15 nucleotides match TRBD2. The V gene end was trimmed by 2 bases and the J gene end by 9 bases; junction bases not matched to a gene: 11. This CDR3 has 17 amino acids. Germline V gene sequence: CDR1 GTSNPN, CDR2 SVGIG (reference sequence). CDR3 loop: CAWSSTRTSGGAVEQFF. CDR3 nucleotide sequence: TGTGCCTGGAGTTCCACAAGGACTAGCGGGGGGGCCGTTGAGCAGTTCTTC.

The chain employs TRBV19 and TRBJ2-5, with D perhaps matching TRBD1 (5 bases). CDR3 length: 15 residues. V gave up 1 base and J gave up 5 bases, with 14 bases separating them. Germline lookup yields CDR1 LNHDA and CDR2 SQIVND (reference sequence). The CDR3 bases are TGTGCCAGTAGTATAGCAGTAACAGGATTCGAGACCCAGTACTTC. Protein product: CASSIAVTGFETQYF.

This clone was counted a single time. The genes are TRBV30 and TRBJ2-5, with TRBD1 matching 8 bases. This CDR3 contains 15 residues. Germline trimming cut 2 bases from V and 5 bases from J; bases unmatched to any gene: 10. Germline V CDR1 and CDR2: GTSNPN, SVGIG (reference sequence). As DNA, the CDR3 is TGTGCCTGGAGTACTCGACAGGGGTTAAGGGAGACCCAGTACTTC. As protein: CAWSTRQGLRETQYF.

The chain links TRBV5-6 to TRBJ1-1; possibly TRBD1 for D (5 bases). CDR3 size: 14 residues. Trimming cost V 0 bases and J 1 base, with 7 bases left between them. Germline V CDR1 and CDR2: SGHDT, YYEEEE. CDR3 in amino acids: CASSLEGWNTEAFF. The CDR3 DNA sequence: TGTGCCAGCAGCTTGGAGGGGTGGAACACTGAAGCTTTCTTT.

This rearrangement joins TRBV6-5 to TRBJ1-2; D may be TRBD1 (6 bases). Looked up from germline, CDR1 is MNHEY and CDR2 is SVGAGI. The ends were cut back, 7 bases at V and 5 bases at J, with 14 bases in the middle. The CDR3 has 13 amino acids. The CDR3 DNA follows: TGTGCCAGCACTTTAGGGGGATTTTATGGCTACACCTTC. This sequence encodes CASTLGGFYGYTF.

The J gene is TRBJ2-1, the V gene TRBV10-1; TRBD1 agrees at 7 bases. Trimming removed 4 bases from V and 6 bases from J; junction bases left unmatched: 3. The CDR3 extends over 13 amino acids. The V gene's germline CDR1 is WNHNN and CDR2 SYGVQD (reference sequence). The CDR3 DNA is TGCGCCAGCAGTGCGGACAGGCGCAATGAGCAGTTCTTC. It specifies CASSADRRNEQFF.

The chain links TRBV27 to TRBJ2-7; 9 bases are a match to TRBD1. With V trimmed by 4 bases and J by 0 bases, 4 bases remained unmatched. Per the germline V gene, CDR1 is MNHEY and CDR2 is SMNVEV (reference sequence). The CDR3 extends over 15 amino acids. This CDR3 reads CASSWGQGDSYEQYF. CDR3 DNA sequence: TGTGCCAGCAGTTGGGGACAGGGTGACTCCTACGAGCAGTACTTC.

This clone was picked up one time. V usage is TRBV7-6 and J usage is TRBJ2-5, with 7 nucleotides matching TRBD1. The CDR3 runs 15 residues. Losses at the gene ends were 4 bases for V and 5 bases for J; bases not matched to a gene: 10. Germline CDR1 reads SGHVS; CDR2 reads FNYEAQ. The CDR3 loop reads CASSSVQGTGETQYF. Here the CDR3 DNA reads TGTGCCAGCAGCTCGGTACAGGGGACGGGGGAGACCCAGTACTTC. The whole variable domain, filled in from reference TRBV7-6 and TRBJ2-5, reads GAGVSQSPRYKVTKRGQDVALRCDPISGHVSLYWYRQALGQGPEFLTYFNYEAQQDKSGLPNDRFSAERPEGSISTLTIQRTEQRDSAMYRCASSSVQGTGETQYFGPGTRLLVL.

The V call is TRBV6-1, the J call TRBJ2-7; D call uncertain. Germline V gene sequence: CDR1 MNHNS, CDR2 SASEGT. V lost 6 bases to trimming and J lost 3 bases, with 15 bases between them. The CDR3 is 14 amino acids. The CDR3 region is CASRSIDSHYEQYF. For the CDR3, the DNA is TGTGCCAGCAGATCGATAGATTCCCACTACGAGCAGTACTTC.

This clone was counted a single time. The chain uses TRBV5-5 and TRBJ1-2, with a possible D match to TRBD1 (5 bases). CDR1 is SGHKS and CDR2 is YYEKEE in the germline V gene (reference sequence). The V and J ends lost 4 bases and 5 bases respectively, with 9 bases between them. This CDR3 contains 12 residues. The CDR3, as DNA: TGTGCCAGCAGCCCGGACACTTATGGCTACACCTTC. It codes for CASSPDTYGYTF.

The chain combines TRBV4-1 with TRBJ1-2; 9 bases line up with TRBD1. Losses at the gene ends were 1 base for V and 5 bases for J; bases not matched to a gene: 5. This CDR3 is built from 15 residues. Germline CDR1 is MGHRA and CDR2 is YSYEKL. The CDR3 DNA reads TGCGCCAGCAGCCAAGCGGACAGGGGTAGTTATGGCTACACCTTC. Encoded protein: CASSQADRGSYGYTF.

In its sample, this clone was seen a few times. The rearrangement joins TRBV7-8 to TRBJ1-2; D might be TRBD1 (5 bases). V was clipped by 1 base and J by 4 bases, with 16 bases between them. CDR3 length: 16 residues. Per the germline V gene, CDR1 is SGHVS and CDR2 is FQNEAQ. CDR3 coding DNA: TGTGCCAGCAGCTTAGGGCAGGGAACAAACCGCTATGGCTACACCTTC. Its translation is CASSLGQGTNRYGYTF.

The chain carries TRBV5-6 and TRBJ1-5; 9 nucleotides align to TRBD1. The J segment lost 6 bases and the V segment lost 3 bases, leaving 1 base of the junction unmatched. CDR3 length: 13 amino acids. Germline CDR1 SGHDT, CDR2 YYEEEE. The CDR3 bases are TGTGCCAGCAGCTCGACAGGGGGTCAGCCCCAGCATTTT. As protein: CASSSTGGQPQHF.

J is TRBJ2-2 and V is TRBV5-1; D perhaps matches TRBD2 (5 bases). Germline assignment: CDR1 SGHRS and CDR2 YFSETQ. With 3 bases removed from V and 5 bases from J, the gap between germline ends came to 14 bases. This CDR3 region has 15 residues. The CDR3 DNA sequence: TGCGCCAGCAGCTGGGCACTAGGGCGTACCGGGGAGCTGTTTTTT. This gives the protein CASSWALGRTGELFF.

The chain couples TRBV7-9 to TRBJ1-1; D possibly corresponds to TRBD1 (5 bases). CDR3 length: 14 residues. The ends were cut back, 2 bases at V and 1 base at J, with 8 bases in the middle. CDR1 and CDR2 (germline): SEHNR, FQNEAQ (reference sequence). CDR3 loop: CASSLTGQNTEAFF. The CDR3 region has the DNA TGTGCCAGCAGCTTAACAGGCCAGAACACTGAAGCTTTCTTT.

The genes are TRBV9 and TRBJ2-1; 7 bases agree with TRBD2. The CDR3 length is 13 residues. Per germline, CDR1 SGDLS and CDR2 YYNGEE. V shed 4 bases, J shed 4 bases, and the junction held 2 bases outside the gene matches. This CDR3 is CASSRDYYNEQFF. The CDR3, as DNA: TGTGCCAGCAGCCGGGACTATTACAATGAGCAGTTCTTC.

The rearrangement uses TRBV11-2 and TRBJ2-1, with D tentatively TRBD2 (5 bases). The germline V gene has CDR1 SGHAT and CDR2 FQNNGV. The germline V and J ends were trimmed by 2 bases and 9 bases, with 14 bases remaining between them. CDR3 size: 14 residues. The CDR3 nucleotides read TGTGCCAGCAGCTTATTAGAGGCTGGAGGTGAGCAGTTCTTC. Its translation: CASSLLEAGGEQFF.

The rearrangement uses TRBV6-5 and TRBJ1-3; D is perhaps TRBD1 (6 bases). CDR1 is MNHEY and CDR2 is SVGAGI in the germline V gene. Between the trimmed V and J ends, which lost 8 bases and 3 bases, there was a span of 8 bases. CDR3 size: 12 residues. CDR3 nucleotide sequence: TGTGCCAGCTGGGACAATGGAAACACCATATATTTT. As protein: CASWDNGNTIYF.

The J gene is TRBJ2-5, the V gene TRBV6-1, with D maybe TRBD2 (6 bases). V was cut by 7 bases and J by 5 bases, with 20 bases left in between. Per germline, CDR1 MNHNS and CDR2 SASEGT. This CDR3 has 15 residues. CDR3 coding DNA: TGTGCCAGCAAAAAGGGACTCACCGAGAGGGAGACCCAGTACTTC. Its translation: CASKKGLTERETQYF.